The 8 T cell receptor beta chains reported below all come from one sample, sequenced in a study of T cell repertoires in aging, cancer and after chemotherapy. Rearranged V-D-J TRB sequences were amplified with a mixed TRB-A/B primer pool. In TCRdb, the multiplex PCR reads were re-called with MiXCR into one record per CDR3 protein. The sample carries approximately 20,000 distinct CDR3 sequences, around 40% recorded once. TCR beta rearrangements were amplified from peripheral blood genomic DNA. The material sequenced was blood. These receptors all stem from a human donor with a solid tumor.

This rearrangement joins TRBV18 to TRBJ2-2, with D perhaps matching TRBD1 (6 bases). The V gene lost 3 bases and the J gene lost 0 bases, with 11 bases spanning the gap. Germline CDR1 reads KGHSH; CDR2 reads LQKENI. The CDR3 spans 16 residues. CDR3 residues: CASSPSGTTNTGELFF. CDR3 nucleotides: TGTGCCAGCTCACCTTCCGGGACAACGAACACCGGGGAGCTGTTTTTT.

There are a few counts of this clonotype. This rearrangement joins TRBV12-3 or TRBV12-4 to TRBJ2-7, with 7 positions matching TRBD2. With V trimmed by 2 bases and J by 3 bases, 4 bases remained unmatched. CDR3 length: 14 residues. The CDR3, as DNA: TGTGCCAGCAGTTTACTCGCGGGAGACTACGAGCAGTACTTC. Translation gives CASSLLAGDYEQYF.

This clonotype was seen only a few times. The rearrangement joins TRBV6-5 to TRBJ2-7; 10 bases agree with TRBD1. CDR1 and CDR2 (germline): MNHEY, SVGAGI. Trimming cost V 6 bases and J 5 bases; bases outside gene matches: 7. The CDR3 is 14 residues long. CDR3 sequence (DNA): TGTGCCAGCAGATCGAGGACAGGGGGAAACGAGCAGTACTTC. This codes for CASRSRTGGNEQYF.

The V gene is TRBV6-2 or TRBV6-3, the J gene TRBJ2-7, with 7 positions matching TRBD1. This CDR3 is 14 amino acids long. CDR1 and CDR2 from the germline V gene are MNHEY and SVGEGT. The junction had 2 bases not matched to a gene; V was cut back by 0 bases and J by 3 bases. The CDR3 DNA sequence: TGTGCCAGCAGTTACTCGGCAGGGGGCTACGAGCAGTACTTC. Translation: CASSYSAGGYEQYF.

This rearrangement joins TRBV6-4 to TRBJ2-1, with TRBD2 identical over 13 bases. V shed 4 bases, J shed 8 bases, and the junction held 5 bases outside the gene matches. Germline CDR1 and CDR2: MRHNA and SNTAGT. The CDR3 is 15 amino acids. CDR3 nucleotides: TGTGCCAGCAGTGGGGGGACTAGCGGGGTCGATGAGCAGTTCTTC. Its translation is CASSGGTSGVDEQFF.

This clonotype was recorded a few times. V gene TRBV6-5 combines with J gene TRBJ1-5, with D perhaps TRBD1 (5 bases). This CDR3 is 14 amino acids long. Germline V lookup: CDR1 MNHEY, CDR2 SVGAGI. Trimming stripped 0 bases from V and 7 bases from J, with 10 bases between. The CDR3 here is CASSYSRGNQPQHF. The CDR3 region has the DNA TGTGCCAGCAGTTACTCGAGGGGAAACCAGCCCCAGCATTTT.

As for this clonotype: This clone may be a read error of a much larger clone one base away. The DNA for the CDR3 is TGCAGCGTTGCACTAGCGGGGGGAGAGGATACGCAGTATTTT. This gives the protein CSVALAGGEDTQYF. J is TRBJ2-3 and V is TRBV29-1; 12 bases align to TRBD2. The V gene end was trimmed by 4 bases and the J gene end by 6 bases; junction bases not matched to a gene: 5. CDR1 and CDR2 from the germline V gene are SQVTM and ANQGSEA. The CDR3 runs 14 residues.

The chain has TRBV4-3 and TRBJ2-1; TRBD2 matches 7 bases. Per germline, CDR1 LGHNA and CDR2 YSLEER. This CDR3 is built from 17 residues. V lost 2 bases and J lost 0; bases outside the gene matches: 7. CDR3 region: CASSQLAALSSYNEQFF. The CDR3 nucleotides are TGCGCCAGCAGCCAACTAGCGGCCCTTAGCTCCTACAATGAGCAGTTCTTC.